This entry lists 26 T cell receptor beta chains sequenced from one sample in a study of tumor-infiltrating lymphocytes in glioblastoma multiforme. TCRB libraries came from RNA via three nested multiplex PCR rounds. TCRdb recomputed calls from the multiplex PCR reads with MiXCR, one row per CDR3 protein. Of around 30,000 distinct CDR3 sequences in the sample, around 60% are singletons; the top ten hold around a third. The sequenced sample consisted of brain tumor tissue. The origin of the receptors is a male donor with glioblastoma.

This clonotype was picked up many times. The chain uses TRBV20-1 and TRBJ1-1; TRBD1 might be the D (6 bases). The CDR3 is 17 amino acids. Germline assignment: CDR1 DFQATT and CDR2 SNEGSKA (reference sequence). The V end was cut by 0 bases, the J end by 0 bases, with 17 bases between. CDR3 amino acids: CSARDRVGGSMNTEAFF. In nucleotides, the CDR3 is TGCAGTGCTAGAGATCGGGTGGGGGGCTCCATGAACACTGAAGCTTTCTTT.

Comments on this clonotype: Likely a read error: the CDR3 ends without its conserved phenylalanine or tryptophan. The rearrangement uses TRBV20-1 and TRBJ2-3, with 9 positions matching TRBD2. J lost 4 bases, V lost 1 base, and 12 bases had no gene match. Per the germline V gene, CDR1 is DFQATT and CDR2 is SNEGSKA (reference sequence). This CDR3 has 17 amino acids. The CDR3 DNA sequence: TGCAGTGCTAGAGTCCTATTAGCGGGAGATACTGCAGATACGCAGTATTTG. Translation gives CSARVLLAGDTADTQYL.

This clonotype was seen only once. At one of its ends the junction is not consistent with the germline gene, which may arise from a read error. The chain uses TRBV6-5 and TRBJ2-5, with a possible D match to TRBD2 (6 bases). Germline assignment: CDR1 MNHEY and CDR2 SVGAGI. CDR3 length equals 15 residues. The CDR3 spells CASRRLGMGQEAQYF. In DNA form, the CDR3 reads TGTGCCAGCAGGCGACTAGGGATGGGCCAAGAGGCCCAGTACTTC.

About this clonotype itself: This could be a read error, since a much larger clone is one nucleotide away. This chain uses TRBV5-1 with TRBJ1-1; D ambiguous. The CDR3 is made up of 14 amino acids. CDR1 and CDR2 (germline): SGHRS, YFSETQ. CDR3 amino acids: CASSWTTVRTEVFF. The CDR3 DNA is TGCGCCAGCAGCTGGACTACAGTTCGCACTGAAGTTTTCTTT.

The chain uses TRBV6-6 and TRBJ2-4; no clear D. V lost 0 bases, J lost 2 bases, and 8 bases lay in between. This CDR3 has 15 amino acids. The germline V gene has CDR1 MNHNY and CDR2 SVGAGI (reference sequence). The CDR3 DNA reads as TGTGCCAGCAGTTACTCGAGCAACTCCAAAAACATTCAGTACTTC. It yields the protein CASSYSSNSKNIQYF.

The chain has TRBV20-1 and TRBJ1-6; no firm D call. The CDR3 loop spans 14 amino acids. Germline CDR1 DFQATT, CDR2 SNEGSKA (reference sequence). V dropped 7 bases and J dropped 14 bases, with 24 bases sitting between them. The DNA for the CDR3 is TGCAGTGTTAGCCCGGGAAGGGTGAATTCGTCCCTCCACTTT. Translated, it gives CSVSPGRVNSSLHF.

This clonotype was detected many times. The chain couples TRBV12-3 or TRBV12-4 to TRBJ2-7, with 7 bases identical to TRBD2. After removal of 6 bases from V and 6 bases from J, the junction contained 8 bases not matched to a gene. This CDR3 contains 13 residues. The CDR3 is CASSLLRGSEQYF. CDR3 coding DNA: TGTGCCAGCAGCCTCCTGCGGGGGAGCGAGCAGTACTTC.

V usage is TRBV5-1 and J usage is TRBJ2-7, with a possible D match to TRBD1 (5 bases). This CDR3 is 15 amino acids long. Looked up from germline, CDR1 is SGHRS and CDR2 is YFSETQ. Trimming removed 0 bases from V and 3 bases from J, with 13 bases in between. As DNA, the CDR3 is TGCGCCAGCAGCTTGGTTTCAGGGAATTTCTACGAGCAGTACTTC. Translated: CASSLVSGNFYEQYF.

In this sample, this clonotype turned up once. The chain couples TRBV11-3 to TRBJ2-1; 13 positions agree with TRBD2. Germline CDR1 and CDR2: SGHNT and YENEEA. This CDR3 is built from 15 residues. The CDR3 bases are TGTGTCGGCTCACTGGGGACTAGCGGGATGAATGAGCAGTTCTTC. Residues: CVGSLGTSGMNEQFF. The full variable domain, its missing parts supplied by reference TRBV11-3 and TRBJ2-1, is EAGVVQSPRYKIIEKKQPVAFWCNPISGHNTLYWYLQNLGQGPELLIRYENEEAVDDSQLPKDRFSAERLKGVDSTLKIQPAELGDSAVYLCVGSLGTSGMNEQFFGPGTRLTVL.

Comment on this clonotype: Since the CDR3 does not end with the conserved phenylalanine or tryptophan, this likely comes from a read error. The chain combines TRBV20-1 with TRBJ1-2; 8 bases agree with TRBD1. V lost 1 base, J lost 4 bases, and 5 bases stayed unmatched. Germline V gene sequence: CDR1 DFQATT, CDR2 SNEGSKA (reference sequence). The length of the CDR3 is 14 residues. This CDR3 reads CSARGAGGSYGYTL. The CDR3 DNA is TGCAGTGCTAGAGGTGCAGGGGGCAGCTATGGCTACACCTTA.

The CDR3 sequence: CASSSLAVVQETQYF. The CDR3 DNA reads TGTGCCAGCAGCTCCTTAGCGGTAGTCCAAGAGACCCAGTACTTC. This sequence joins TRBV11-2 and TRBJ2-5; maybe TRBD2 (6 bases). Germline V gene lookup returns CDR1 SGHAT and CDR2 FQNNGV. This CDR3 has 15 amino acids. V lost 4 bases and J 1 base, leaving 13 bases between the germline ends.

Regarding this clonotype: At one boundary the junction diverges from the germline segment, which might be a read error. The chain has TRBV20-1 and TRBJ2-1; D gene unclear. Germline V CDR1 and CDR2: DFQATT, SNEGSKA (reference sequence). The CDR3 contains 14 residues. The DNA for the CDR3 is TGCATTGCTAGAGATGAGGCAGTGCTGTATGAGCAATTCTTC. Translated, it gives CIARDEAVLYEQFF.

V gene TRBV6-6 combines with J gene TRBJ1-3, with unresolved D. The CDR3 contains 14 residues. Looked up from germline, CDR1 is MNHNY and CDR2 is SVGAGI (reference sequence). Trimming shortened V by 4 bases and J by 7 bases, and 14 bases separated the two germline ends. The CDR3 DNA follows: TGTGCCAGCAGTTCTCAGGACTCTAGTAACACCATATATTTT. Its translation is CASSSQDSSNTIYF.

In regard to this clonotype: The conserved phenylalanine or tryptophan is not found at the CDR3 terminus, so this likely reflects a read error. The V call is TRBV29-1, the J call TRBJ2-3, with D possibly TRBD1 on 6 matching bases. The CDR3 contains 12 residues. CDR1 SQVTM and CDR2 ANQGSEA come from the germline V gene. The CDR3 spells CSVEGVTDTQYL. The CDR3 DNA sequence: TGTAGCGTTGAGGGGGTCACAGATACGCAGTATCTT.

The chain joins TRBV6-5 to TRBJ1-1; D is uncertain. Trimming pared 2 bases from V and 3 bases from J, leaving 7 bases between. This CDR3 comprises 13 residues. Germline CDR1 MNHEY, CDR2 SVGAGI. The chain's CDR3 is CASSYREYTEAFF. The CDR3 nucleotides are TGTGCCAGCAGTTACAGGGAGTACACTGAAGCTTTCTTT.

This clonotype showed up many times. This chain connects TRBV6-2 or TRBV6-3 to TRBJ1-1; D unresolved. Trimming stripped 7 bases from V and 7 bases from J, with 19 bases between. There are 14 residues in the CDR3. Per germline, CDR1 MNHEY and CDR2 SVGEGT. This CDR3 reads CASIAAVPQDEAFF. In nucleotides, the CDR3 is TGTGCCAGCATCGCCGCCGTCCCACAAGATGAAGCTTTCTTT.

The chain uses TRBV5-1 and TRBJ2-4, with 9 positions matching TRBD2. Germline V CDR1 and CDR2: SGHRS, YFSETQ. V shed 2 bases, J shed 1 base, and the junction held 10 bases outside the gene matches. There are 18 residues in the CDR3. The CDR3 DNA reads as TGCGCCAGCAGCTTTGGACTAGCGCAGGGGTTGGCCAAAAACATTCAGTACTTC. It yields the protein CASSFGLAQGLAKNIQYF.

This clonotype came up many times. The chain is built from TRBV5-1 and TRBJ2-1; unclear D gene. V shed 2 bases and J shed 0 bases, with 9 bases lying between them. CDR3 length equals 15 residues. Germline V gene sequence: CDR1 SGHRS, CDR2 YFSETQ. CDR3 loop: CASSFTDSSYNEQFF. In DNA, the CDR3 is TGCGCCAGCAGCTTTACAGATAGCTCCTACAATGAGCAGTTCTTC.

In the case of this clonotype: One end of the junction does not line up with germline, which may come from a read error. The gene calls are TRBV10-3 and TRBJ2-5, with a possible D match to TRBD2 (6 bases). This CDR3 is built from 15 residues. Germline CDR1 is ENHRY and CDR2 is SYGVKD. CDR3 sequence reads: CAICESRDLRETRYF. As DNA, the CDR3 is TGTGCCATCTGTGAGAGCCGGGACTTGCGAGAGACCCGGTACTTC.

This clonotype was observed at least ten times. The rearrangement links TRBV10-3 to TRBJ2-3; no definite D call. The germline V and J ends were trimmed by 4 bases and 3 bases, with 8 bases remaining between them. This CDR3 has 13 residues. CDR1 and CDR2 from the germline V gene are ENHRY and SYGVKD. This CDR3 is CAISGHATDTQYF. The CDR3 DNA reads TGTGCCATCAGTGGTCACGCGACAGATACGCAGTATTTT.

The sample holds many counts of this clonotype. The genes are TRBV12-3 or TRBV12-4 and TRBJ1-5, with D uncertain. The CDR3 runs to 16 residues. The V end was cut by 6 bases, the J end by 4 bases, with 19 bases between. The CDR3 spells CASSRSGRSGNQPQHF. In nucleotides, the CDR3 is TGTGCCAGCAGCAGAAGTGGACGTTCGGGTAATCAGCCCCAGCATTTT.

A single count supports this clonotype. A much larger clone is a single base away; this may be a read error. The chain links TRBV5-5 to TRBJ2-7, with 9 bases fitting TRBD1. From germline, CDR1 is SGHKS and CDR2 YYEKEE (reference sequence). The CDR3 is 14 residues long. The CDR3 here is CVSSLIQGAYEQYF. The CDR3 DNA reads TGTGTCAGCAGCTTGATACAGGGGGCTTACGAGCAGTACTTC.

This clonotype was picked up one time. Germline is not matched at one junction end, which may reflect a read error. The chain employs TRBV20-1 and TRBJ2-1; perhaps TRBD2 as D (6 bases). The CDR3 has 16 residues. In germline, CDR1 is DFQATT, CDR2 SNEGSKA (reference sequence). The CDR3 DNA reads TGCAGTGCTAGAGTCGGACTATCGGATCTCTACAATGAGCAGTTATTC. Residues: CSARVGLSDLYNEQLF.

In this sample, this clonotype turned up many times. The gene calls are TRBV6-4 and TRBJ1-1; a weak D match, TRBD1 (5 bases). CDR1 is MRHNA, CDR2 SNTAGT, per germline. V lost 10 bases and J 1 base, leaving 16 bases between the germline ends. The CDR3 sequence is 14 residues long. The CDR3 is CATKGDGKNTEAFF. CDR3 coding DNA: TGTGCCACTAAAGGGGACGGAAAGAACACTGAAGCTTTCTTT.

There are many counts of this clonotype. The CDR3 coding sequence is TGTGCCAGCAGTGACAGGGGCCGCTTCGCAGGCCAAGAGACCCAGTACTTC. Translated, it gives CASSDRGRFAGQETQYF. The chain links TRBV6-6 to TRBJ2-5; 8 nucleotides line up with TRBD1. V gave up 5 bases and J gave up 1 base; unmatched junction bases: 12. The CDR3 is 17 residues long. CDR1 and CDR2 (germline): MNHNY, SVGAGI (reference sequence).

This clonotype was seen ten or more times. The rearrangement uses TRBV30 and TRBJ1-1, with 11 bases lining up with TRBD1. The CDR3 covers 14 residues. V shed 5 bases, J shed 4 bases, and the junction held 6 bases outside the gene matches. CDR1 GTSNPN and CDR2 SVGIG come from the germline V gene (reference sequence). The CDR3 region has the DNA TGTGCCTGGTTTCCCGGGACAGGGGGCACTGAAGCTTTCTTT. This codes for CAWFPGTGGTEAFF.